Detailed here is one TCR beta chain. J lost 8 bases, V lost 8 bases, and 6 bases had no gene match. Germline CDR1 and CDR2: MNHEY and SVGAGI. The CDR3 length is 13 residues. The data originate from a study of blood T cell repertoires in COVID-19. As for the study in general: Sites in the United States, Italy and Spain provided acute and convalescent COVID-19 samples. From T cells, B-cell-depleted T cells, or PBMCs came the material, which was cDNA or gDNA.

In the study's own analysis: It was from reference gene primer amplification that nucleated cell counts were estimated. TCRdb's copy holds only in-frame clones and misses some; the assay was immunoSEQ multiplex PCR. That table supplies the V and J calls and clone size; D and trimming were determined from the DNA. The sample includes 130,000 or so clones, approximately 82% seen only once; the top ten take around 1.5%. This TCR derives from a human donor in a cohort sampled during active COVID-19. The specimen was peripheral blood. The V call is TRBV6-5, the J call TRBJ1-4, with 9 bases aligning to TRBD1. CDR3 protein: CASETGGQEKLFF. The CDR3, as DNA: TGTGCCAGCGAAACAGGGGGCCAGGAAAAACTGTTTTTT.